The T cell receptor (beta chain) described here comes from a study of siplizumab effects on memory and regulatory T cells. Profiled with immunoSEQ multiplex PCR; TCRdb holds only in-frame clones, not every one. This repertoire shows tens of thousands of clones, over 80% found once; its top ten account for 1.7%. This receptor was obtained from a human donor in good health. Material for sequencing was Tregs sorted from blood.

The CDR3 is CASRPGPSQETQYF. CDR3 bases: TGCGCCTCTCGACCGGGACCTTCCCAAGAGACCCAGTACTTC. This chain links TRBV5-1 with TRBJ2-5; perhaps D is TRBD1 or TRBD2 (5 bases each). The V gene lost 10 bases and the J gene lost 1 base, with 17 bases spanning the gap. CDR3 length equals 14 residues. In germline, CDR1 is SGHRS, CDR2 YFSETQ. The variable domain in full, with the rest retrieved from reference TRBV5-1 and TRBJ2-5, is KAGVTQTPRYLIKTRGQQVTLSCSPISGHRSVSWYQQTPGQGLQFLFEYFSETQRNKGNFPGRFSGRQFSNSRSEMNVSTLELGDSALYLCASRPGPSQETQYFGPGTRLLVL.